Included here is one TCR beta chain sequence, with context. Its specificity is not known. Absence of ophthalmopathy progression within 18 months defined stable Graves' hyperthyroidism. It was uncontrolled infection, other autoimmune disease, pregnancy or lactation that excluded patients. The diagnoses drew upon clinical symptoms, serum thyroxine and TRAb, thyroid ultrasound and orbital computed tomography. The data were obtained in a study of T cells in Graves' hyperthyroidism and ophthalmopathy. Study observations and caveats: Among thyroid clonotypes expanded above 0.001, most also appeared in blood.

Researchers took RNA transcripts and amplified the TCR beta CDR3 regions from them. RT-PCR in the first round (using the HTBI primer set) targeted the TCR CDR3. TCRdb re-analysed the multiplex PCR reads in MiXCR, keeping a single row per CDR3 protein. The table lists roughly 93,000 distinct CDR3 sequences, roughly 40% of them singletons. With 7 bases clipped from V and 13 bases from J, the junction kept 5 bases outside the gene matches. The CDR3 has 11 amino acids. In germline, CDR1 is SNHLY, CDR2 FYNNEI. The TCR originated in a woman aged 25 to 45 with Graves' hyperthyroidism. Sample: peripheral blood or thyroid tissue (not recorded which). The V call is TRBV2, the J call TRBJ2-2; 8 bases match TRBD1. The CDR3 DNA sequence: TGTGCCAGCACCCCAGACAGGGGGCTGTTTTTT. It is translated as CASTPDRGLFF. The full variable domain, rest sourced from reference TRBV2 and TRBJ2-2, is EPEVTQTPSHQVTQMGQEVILRCVPISNHLYFYWYRQILGQKVEFLVSFYNNEISEKSEIFDDQFSVERPDGSNFTLKIRSTKLEDSAMYFCASTPDRGLFFGEGSRLTVL.